A single sample is the source of the 9 T cell receptor beta chains below, sequenced in a study of blood T cell repertoires in COVID-19. Clones were sequenced by immunoSEQ multiplex PCR, and TCRdb holds only the in-frame ones, with some missing. This sample has 180,000 or so clones; around 79% occur once, and the top ten carry approximately 11%. The specimen sequenced was PBMCs or T cells enriched from blood (not recorded which). Receptors were obtained from a man aged 45 to 65 who had recovered from COVID-19.

The CDR3 DNA is TGTGCCTGGAGCAGGGGACGTGGTCAGCCCCAGCATTTT. Translation gives CAWSRGRGQPQHF. The rearrangement joins TRBV30 to TRBJ1-5; a possible D gene is TRBD1 (6 bases). CDR3 length equals 13 residues. Germline CDR1 and CDR2: GTSNPN and SVGIG (reference sequence). The ends were cut back, 3 bases at V and 6 bases at J, with 12 bases in the middle.

The chain carries TRBV24-1 and TRBJ1-2, with a weak D call TRBD1 (6 bases). The V gene's germline CDR1 is KGHDR and CDR2 SFDVKD. CDR3 length: 14 amino acids. The V and J ends lost 5 bases and 2 bases respectively, with 11 bases between them. DNA of the CDR3: TGTGCCACCAGTGGCAACAGGGCCAACTATGGCTACACCTTC. Protein product: CATSGNRANYGYTF.

V is TRBV29-1 and J is TRBJ2-7; no reliable D call. V lost 5 bases and J lost 1, with 15 bases in between. Germline CDR1 and CDR2: SQVTM and ANQGSEA. CDR3 length: 14 amino acids. This CDR3 reads CSVQIPSLSYEQYF. The CDR3 nucleotides read TGCAGCGTTCAAATTCCTTCACTTTCCTACGAGCAGTACTTC.

This clone was found a few times. The chain combines TRBV6-1 with TRBJ2-3; D gene unclear. In germline, CDR1 is MNHNS, CDR2 SASEGT. The CDR3 has 18 amino acids. The germline V and J ends were trimmed by 2 bases and 6 bases, with 24 bases remaining between them. The CDR3: CASSEIPPPTIPADTQYF. CDR3 bases: TGTGCCAGCAGTGAAATCCCCCCTCCTACTATCCCAGCGGATACGCAGTATTTT.

This chain connects TRBV12-3 or TRBV12-4 to TRBJ1-1; 8 bases fit TRBD1. CDR3 length: 12 amino acids. V was pared by 5 bases and J by 11 bases, with 7 bases of the junction left unmatched. CDR3 loop: CASSPRTGTAFF. The CDR3 coding sequence is TGTGCCAGCAGTCCCCGGACAGGGACGGCTTTCTTT.

The table lists this clone with a count of one. V and J are TRBV7-9 and TRBJ2-2, with 8 bases that match TRBD1. V trimming: 1 base; J trimming: 8 bases; junction bases outside the gene matches: 9. This CDR3 has 16 residues. The germline V gene has CDR1 SEHNR and CDR2 FQNEAQ (reference sequence). In DNA form, the CDR3 reads TGTGCCAGCAGCTTAGGGGGACAGGCCTTCGAGGGGGAGCTGTTTTTT. Translation: CASSLGGQAFEGELFF.

V gene TRBV28 combines with J gene TRBJ1-1; no clear D. V was pared by 8 bases and J by 4 bases, with 11 bases between. Looked up from germline, CDR1 is MDHEN and CDR2 is SYDVKM. The CDR3 has 12 residues. CDR3 protein: CASVRDGTEAFF. CDR3 DNA sequence: TGTGCCAGCGTTCGGGATGGCACTGAAGCTTTCTTT.

The chain joins TRBV12-3 or TRBV12-4 to TRBJ2-5; no firm D call. V was cut by 4 bases and J by 7 bases, with 10 bases left in between. There are 12 residues in the CDR3. The CDR3 reads CASSSDIGTQYF. As DNA, the CDR3 is TGTGCCAGCAGTTCCGATATCGGGACCCAGTACTTC.

This chain connects TRBV4-1 to TRBJ2-3, with 12 positions matching TRBD2. Germline assignment: CDR1 MGHRA and CDR2 YSYEKL. V trimming: 0 bases; J trimming: 3 bases; junction bases outside the gene matches: 4. This CDR3 comprises 17 residues. DNA for the CDR3: TGCGCCAGCAGCCAAGAGGGGACTAGCGGGCTGACAGATACGCAGTATTTT. As protein: CASSQEGTSGLTDTQYF.